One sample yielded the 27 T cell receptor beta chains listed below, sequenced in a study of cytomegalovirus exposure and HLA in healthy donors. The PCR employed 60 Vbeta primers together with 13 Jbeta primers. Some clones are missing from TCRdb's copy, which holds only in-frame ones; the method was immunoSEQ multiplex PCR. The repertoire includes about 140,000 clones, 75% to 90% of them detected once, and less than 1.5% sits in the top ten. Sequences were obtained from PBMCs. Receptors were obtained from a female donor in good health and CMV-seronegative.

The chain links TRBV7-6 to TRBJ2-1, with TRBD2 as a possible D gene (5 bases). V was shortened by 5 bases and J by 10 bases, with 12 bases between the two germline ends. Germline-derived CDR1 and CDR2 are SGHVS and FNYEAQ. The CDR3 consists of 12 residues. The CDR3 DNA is TGTGCCAGCAGCCCCTCGGGGTGGGAGCAGTTCTTC. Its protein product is CASSPSGWEQFF. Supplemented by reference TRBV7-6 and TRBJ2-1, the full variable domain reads GAGVSQSPRYKVTKRGQDVALRCDPISGHVSLYWYRQALGQGPEFLTYFNYEAQQDKSGLPNDRFSAERPEGSISTLTIQRTEQRDSAMYRCASSPSGWEQFFGPGTRLTVL.

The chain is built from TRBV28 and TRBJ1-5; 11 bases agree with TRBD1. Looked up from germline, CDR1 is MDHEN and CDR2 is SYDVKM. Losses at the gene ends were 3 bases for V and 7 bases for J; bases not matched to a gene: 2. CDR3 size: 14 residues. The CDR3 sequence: CASSLDRGQQPQHF. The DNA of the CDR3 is TGTGCCAGCAGTTTGGACAGGGGGCAACAGCCCCAGCATTTT.

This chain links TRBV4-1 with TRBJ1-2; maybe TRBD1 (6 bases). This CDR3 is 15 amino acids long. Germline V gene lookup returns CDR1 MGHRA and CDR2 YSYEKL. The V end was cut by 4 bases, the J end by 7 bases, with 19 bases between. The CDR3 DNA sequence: TGCGCCAGCAGCCCCGCGGTTTGGGGGCAAGGTGGCTACACCTTC. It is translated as CASSPAVWGQGGYTF.

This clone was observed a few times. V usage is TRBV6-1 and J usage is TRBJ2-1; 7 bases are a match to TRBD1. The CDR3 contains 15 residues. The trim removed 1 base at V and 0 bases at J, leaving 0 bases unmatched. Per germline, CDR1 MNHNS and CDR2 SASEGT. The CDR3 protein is CASSEDRGSYNEQFF. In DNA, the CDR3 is TGTGCCAGCAGTGAAGACAGGGGCTCCTACAATGAGCAGTTCTTC.

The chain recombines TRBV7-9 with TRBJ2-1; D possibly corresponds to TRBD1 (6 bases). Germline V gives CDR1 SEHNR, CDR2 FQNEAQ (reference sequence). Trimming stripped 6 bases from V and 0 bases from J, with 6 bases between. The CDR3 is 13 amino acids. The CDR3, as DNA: TGTGCCAGCAGAGGGGGCTCCTACAATGAGCAGTTCTTC. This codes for CASRGGSYNEQFF.

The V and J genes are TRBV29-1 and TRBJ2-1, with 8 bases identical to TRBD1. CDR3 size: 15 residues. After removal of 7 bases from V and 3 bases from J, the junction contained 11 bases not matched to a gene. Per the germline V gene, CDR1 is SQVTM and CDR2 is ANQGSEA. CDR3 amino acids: CSALDEGQVYNEQFF. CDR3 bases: TGCAGCGCCCTAGACGAGGGACAGGTCTACAATGAGCAGTTCTTC.

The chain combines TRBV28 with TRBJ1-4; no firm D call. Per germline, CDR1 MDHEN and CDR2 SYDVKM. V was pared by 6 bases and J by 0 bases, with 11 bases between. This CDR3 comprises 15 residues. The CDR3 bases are TGTGCCAGCAGCTTTACCGGGACAACTAATGAAAAACTGTTTTTT. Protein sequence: CASSFTGTTNEKLFF.

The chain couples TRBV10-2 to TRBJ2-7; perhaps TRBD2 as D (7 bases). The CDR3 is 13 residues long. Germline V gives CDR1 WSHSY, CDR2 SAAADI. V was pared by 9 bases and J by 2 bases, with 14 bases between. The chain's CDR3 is CASIGGVTYEQYF. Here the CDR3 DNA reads TGCGCCAGTATAGGGGGGGTGACCTACGAGCAGTACTTC.

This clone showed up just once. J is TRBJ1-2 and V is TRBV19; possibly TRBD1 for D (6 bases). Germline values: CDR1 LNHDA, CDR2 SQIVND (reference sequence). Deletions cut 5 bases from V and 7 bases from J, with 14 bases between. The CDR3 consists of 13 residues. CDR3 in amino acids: CASSDQGSPGYTF. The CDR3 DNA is TGTGCCAGTAGTGATCAGGGGTCCCCTGGCTACACCTTC.

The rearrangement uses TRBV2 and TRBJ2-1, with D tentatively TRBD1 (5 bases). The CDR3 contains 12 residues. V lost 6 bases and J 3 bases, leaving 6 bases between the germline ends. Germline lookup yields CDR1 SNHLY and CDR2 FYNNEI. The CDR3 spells CASRTVYNEQFF. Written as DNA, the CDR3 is TGTGCCAGCAGGACAGTCTACAATGAGCAGTTCTTC.

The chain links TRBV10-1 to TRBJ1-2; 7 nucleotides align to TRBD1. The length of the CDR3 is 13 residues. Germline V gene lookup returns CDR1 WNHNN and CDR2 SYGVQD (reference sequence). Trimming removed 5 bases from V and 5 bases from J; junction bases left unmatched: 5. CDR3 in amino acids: CASSRDSRYGYTF. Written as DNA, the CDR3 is TGCGCCAGCAGTCGGGACAGCCGATATGGCTACACCTTC.

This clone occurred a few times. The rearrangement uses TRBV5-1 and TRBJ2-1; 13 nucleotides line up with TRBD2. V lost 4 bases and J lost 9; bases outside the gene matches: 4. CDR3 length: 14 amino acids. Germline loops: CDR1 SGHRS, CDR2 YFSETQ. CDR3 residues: CASSGTSGIREQFF. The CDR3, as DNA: TGCGCCAGCAGCGGGACTAGCGGGATTCGTGAGCAGTTCTTC.

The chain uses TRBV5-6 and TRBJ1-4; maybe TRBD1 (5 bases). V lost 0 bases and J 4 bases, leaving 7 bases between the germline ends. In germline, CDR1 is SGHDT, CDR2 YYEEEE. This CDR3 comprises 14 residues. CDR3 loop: CASSLGQGNEKLFF. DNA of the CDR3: TGTGCCAGCAGCTTGGGGCAGGGTAATGAAAAACTGTTTTTT. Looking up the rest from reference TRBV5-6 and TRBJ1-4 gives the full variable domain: DAGVTQSPTHLIKTRGQQVTLRCSPKSGHDTVSWYQQALGQGPQFIFQYYEEEERQRGNFPDRFSGHQFPNYSSELNVNALLLGDSALYLCASSLGQGNEKLFFGSGTQLSVL.

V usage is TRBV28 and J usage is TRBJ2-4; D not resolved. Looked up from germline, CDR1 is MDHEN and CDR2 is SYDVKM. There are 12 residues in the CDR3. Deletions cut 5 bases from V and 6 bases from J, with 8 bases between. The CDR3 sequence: CASSILLNIQYF. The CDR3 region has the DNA TGTGCCAGCAGTATACTGCTAAACATTCAGTACTTC.

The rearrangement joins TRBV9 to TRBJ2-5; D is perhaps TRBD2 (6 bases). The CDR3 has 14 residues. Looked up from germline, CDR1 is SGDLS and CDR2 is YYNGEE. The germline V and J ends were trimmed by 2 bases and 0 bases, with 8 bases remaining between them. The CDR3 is CASSVGGNQETQYF. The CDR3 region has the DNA TGTGCCAGCAGCGTTGGAGGGAACCAAGAGACCCAGTACTTC.

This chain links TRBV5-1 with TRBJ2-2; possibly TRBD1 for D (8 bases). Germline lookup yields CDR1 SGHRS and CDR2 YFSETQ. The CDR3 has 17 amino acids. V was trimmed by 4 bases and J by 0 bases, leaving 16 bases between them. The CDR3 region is CASSTTGGGPNTGELFF. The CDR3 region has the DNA TGCGCCAGCAGCACTACAGGGGGGGGACCGAACACCGGGGAGCTGTTTTTT.

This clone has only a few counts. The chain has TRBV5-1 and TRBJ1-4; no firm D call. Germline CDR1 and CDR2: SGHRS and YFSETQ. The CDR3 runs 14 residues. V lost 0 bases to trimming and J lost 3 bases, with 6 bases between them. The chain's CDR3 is CASSLGSSNEKLFF. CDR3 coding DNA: TGCGCCAGCAGCTTGGGCAGTTCTAATGAAAAACTGTTTTTT.

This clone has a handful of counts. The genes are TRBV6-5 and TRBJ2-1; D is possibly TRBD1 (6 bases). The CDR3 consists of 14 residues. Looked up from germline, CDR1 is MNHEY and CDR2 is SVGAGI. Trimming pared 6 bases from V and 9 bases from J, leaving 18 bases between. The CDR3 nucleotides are TGTGCCAGCAGATTGGTCCGACAGGCGGGTGAGCAGTTCTTC. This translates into CASRLVRQAGEQFF.

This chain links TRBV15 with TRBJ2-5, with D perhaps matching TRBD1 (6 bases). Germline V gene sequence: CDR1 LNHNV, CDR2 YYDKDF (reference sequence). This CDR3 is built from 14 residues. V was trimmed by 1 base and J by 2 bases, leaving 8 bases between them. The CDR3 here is CATSRGDIQETQYF. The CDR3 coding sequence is TGTGCCACCAGCAGAGGGGACATACAAGAGACCCAGTACTTC.

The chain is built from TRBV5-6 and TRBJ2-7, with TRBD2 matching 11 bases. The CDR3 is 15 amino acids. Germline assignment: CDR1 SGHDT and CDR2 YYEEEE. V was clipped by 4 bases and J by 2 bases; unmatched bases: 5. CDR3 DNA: TGTGCCAGCAGCACCGGGACTAGCGGTCCCTACGAGCAGTACTTC. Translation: CASSTGTSGPYEQYF.

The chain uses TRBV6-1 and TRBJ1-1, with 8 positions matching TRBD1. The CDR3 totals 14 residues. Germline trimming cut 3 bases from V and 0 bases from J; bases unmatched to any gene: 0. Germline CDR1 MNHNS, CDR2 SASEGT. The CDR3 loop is CASSETGVNTEAFF. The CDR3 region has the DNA TGTGCCAGCAGTGAGACAGGGGTGAACACTGAAGCTTTCTTT.

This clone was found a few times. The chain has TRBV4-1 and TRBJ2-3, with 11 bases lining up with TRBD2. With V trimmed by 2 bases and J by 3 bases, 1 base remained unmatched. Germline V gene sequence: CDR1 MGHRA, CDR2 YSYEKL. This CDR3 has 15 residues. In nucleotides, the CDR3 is TGCGCCAGCAGCCAAATAGCGGGAGGGACAGATACGCAGTATTTT. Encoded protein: CASSQIAGGTDTQYF.

CDR3 amino acids: CASTRQGANTEAFF. The CDR3 bases are TGTGCCAGCACTAGACAGGGAGCCAACACTGAAGCTTTCTTT. This chain uses TRBV6-5 with TRBJ1-1; 7 bases fit TRBD1. The CDR3 is 14 residues long. Germline lookup yields CDR1 MNHEY and CDR2 SVGAGI. J lost 2 bases, V lost 7 bases, and 7 bases had no gene match.

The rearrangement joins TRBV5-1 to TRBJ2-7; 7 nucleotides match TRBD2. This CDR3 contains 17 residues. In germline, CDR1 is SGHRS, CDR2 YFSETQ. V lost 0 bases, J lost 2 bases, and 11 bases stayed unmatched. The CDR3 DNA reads TGCGCCAGCAGCTTGGCCCGGTCTAGCGGACTTACCTACGAGCAGTACTTC. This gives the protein CASSLARSSGLTYEQYF.

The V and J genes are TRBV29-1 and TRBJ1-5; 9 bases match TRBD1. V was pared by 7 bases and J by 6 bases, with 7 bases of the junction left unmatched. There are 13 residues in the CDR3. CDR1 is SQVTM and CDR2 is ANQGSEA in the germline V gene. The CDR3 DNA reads TGCAGCGCGGGGACAGGGATGGCTCAGCCCCAGCATTTT. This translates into CSAGTGMAQPQHF.

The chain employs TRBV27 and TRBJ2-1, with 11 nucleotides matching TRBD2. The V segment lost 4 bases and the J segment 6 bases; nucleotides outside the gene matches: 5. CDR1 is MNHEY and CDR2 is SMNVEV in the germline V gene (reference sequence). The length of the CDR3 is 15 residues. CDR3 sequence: CASSSLGLAANEQFF. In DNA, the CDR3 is TGTGCCAGCAGTTCCTTGGGACTAGCGGCCAATGAGCAGTTCTTC.

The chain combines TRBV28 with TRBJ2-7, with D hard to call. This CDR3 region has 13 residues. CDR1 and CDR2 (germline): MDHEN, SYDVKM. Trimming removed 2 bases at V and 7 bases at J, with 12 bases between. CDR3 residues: CASSLDRFREQYF. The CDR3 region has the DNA TGTGCCAGCAGTTTAGATCGGTTCAGGGAGCAGTACTTC. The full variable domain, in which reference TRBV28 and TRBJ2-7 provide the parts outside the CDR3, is DVKVTQSSRYLVKRTGEKVFLECVQDMDHENMFWYRQDPGLGLRLIYFSYDVKMKEKGDIPEGYSVSREKKERFSLILESASTNQTSMYLCASSLDRFREQYFGPGTRLTVT.